This T cell receptor (beta chain) was captured in a study of blood T cells in healthy people across ages. PCR was performed a second time for about 6 to 11 cycles using a sample-barcoded 5' primer and a J-beta primer mix. The template-switch adaptor was a 5' adaptor with 12 random nucleotides. It tagged each cDNA molecule. TCRdb recomputed calls from the 5' RACE reads with MiXCR, one row per CDR3 protein. Here the sample spans 1.5 million to 2 million distinct CDR3 sequences, roughly 32% being singletons. V was cut by 6 bases and J by 5 bases, with 13 bases left in between. The length of the CDR3 is 13 residues.

This TCR derives from a woman in her 30s in good health. The rearrangement links TRBV12-3 or TRBV12-4 to TRBJ2-5, with D tentatively TRBD1 or TRBD2 (6 bases each). The sequenced sample was blood. The CDR3 nucleotides are TGTGCCAGCAGAGAACAGGGAGGTGAGACCCAGTACTTC. Protein: CASREQGGETQYF.